This T cell receptor beta chain was retrieved from a study of molecular identifiers for immune sequencing clone quantification. This clonotype showed up just a few times. The CDR3 is 14 amino acids. Germline V gene sequence: CDR1 MNHEY, CDR2 SVGAGI. The germline V and J ends were trimmed by 0 bases and 2 bases, with 8 bases remaining between them. Each CDR3 protein gets one entry after TCRdb re-called the PCR reads with MiXCR. This table holds 85,000 to 120,000 distinct CDR3 sequences, 30% to 35% found once. The sequenced material came from naive CD8+ T cells from blood, with Jurkat cell RNA spiked in. Regarding subset: FACS-sorted CD8+CD4-CCR7+CD45RA+ naive T cells. This chain links TRBV6-5 with TRBJ2-7; the D is unclear. The source is a human donor in good health. Some libraries in this study had Jurkat cell RNA spiked in. CDR3 in DNA: TGTGCCAGCAGTTACTCCGGGTCGACCTACGAGCAGTACTTC. Translated, it gives CASSYSGSTYEQYF.